This TCR beta chain was sequenced for a study of breast tumors, draining lymph nodes, adjacent tissues. General study results and limits: Findings are consistent with lymph node origin and intratumoral expansion of most tumor T cells. Tumor and nontumor repertoires were significantly more similar in luminal-like than in basal-like breast cancer. The lymph node origin of tumor T cells was framed as consistent with a hypothesis, not demonstrated. Tumor TCR diversity was below lymph nodes but above nontumor tissue.

This clonotype was counted many times. Its antigen is as yet unknown. TCRdb independently ran MiXCR on the multiplex PCR reads; one entry per CDR3 protein. This sample yields approximately 150,000 distinct CDR3 sequences, of which approximately 32% are seen a single time; roughly 2.3% belongs to the top ten. V was pared by 2 bases and J by 4 bases, with 9 bases between. Germline V lookup: CDR1 KGHSH, CDR2 LQKENI. This CDR3 contains 14 residues. Axillary draining lymph nodes of breast cancer patients supplied the node samples. The V gene is TRBV18, the J gene TRBJ2-1; D not resolved. Sample: axillary lymph node tissue. This TCR came from a female donor with breast cancer. Some clones in this sample may be carry-over from other donors' samples. CDR3 nucleotide sequence: TGTGCCAGCTCACCATGGCAAGCTTACAATGAGCAGTTCTTC. This encodes CASSPWQAYNEQFF.